The sequence of this T cell receptor beta chain was determined in a study of spatial heterogeneity in lung cancer. Whole-study context: The roughly 68 donors had untreated early-stage non-small cell lung cancer. Where present, follow-up PBMC were sequenced a median of about 25 months after resection. Alpha-chain sequences were consistently detected less often than beta-chain sequences.

Regarding time point: blood at routine non-recurrence follow-up after resection. Whole RNA was taken from tumor, nontumor lung or frozen PBMC; it was then sequenced unsorted. The CDR3 sequence is 14 residues long. Germline CDR1 is SGHTA and CDR2 is FQGNSA. Trimming left V 5 bases short and J 7 bases short, with 15 bases between. TCRdb used MiXCR to reprocess the 5' RACE reads, holding one entry per CDR3 protein. Here the sample spans tens of thousands of distinct CDR3 sequences, around 19% being singletons. This TCR came from a male donor with early-stage non-small cell lung cancer. This sample comprised PBMCs, obtained at follow-up. V usage is TRBV7-2 and J usage is TRBJ2-1; D perhaps matches TRBD2 (5 bases). CDR3 loop: CASSPVRGTNEQFF. The CDR3 DNA is TGTGCCAGCAGCCCCGTCCGGGGTACGAATGAGCAGTTCTTC.